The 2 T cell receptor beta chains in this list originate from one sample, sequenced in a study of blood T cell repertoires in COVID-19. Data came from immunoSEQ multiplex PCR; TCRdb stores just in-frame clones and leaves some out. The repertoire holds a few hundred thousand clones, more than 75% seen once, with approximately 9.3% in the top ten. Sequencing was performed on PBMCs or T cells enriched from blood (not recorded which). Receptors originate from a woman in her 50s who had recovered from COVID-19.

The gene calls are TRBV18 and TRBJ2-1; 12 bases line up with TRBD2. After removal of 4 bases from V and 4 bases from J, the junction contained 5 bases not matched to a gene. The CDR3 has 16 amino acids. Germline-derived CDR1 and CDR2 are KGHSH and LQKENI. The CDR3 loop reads CASSQLLAGGYNEQFF. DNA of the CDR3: TGTGCCAGCTCACAACTACTAGCGGGGGGTTACAATGAGCAGTTCTTC.

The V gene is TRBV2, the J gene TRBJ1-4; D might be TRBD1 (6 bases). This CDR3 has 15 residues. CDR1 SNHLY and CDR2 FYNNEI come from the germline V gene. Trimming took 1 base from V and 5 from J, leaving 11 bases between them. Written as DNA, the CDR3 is TGTGCCAGCAGTGAAGGTGGACAGCAGAATGAAAAACTGTTTTTT. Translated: CASSEGGQQNEKLFF.